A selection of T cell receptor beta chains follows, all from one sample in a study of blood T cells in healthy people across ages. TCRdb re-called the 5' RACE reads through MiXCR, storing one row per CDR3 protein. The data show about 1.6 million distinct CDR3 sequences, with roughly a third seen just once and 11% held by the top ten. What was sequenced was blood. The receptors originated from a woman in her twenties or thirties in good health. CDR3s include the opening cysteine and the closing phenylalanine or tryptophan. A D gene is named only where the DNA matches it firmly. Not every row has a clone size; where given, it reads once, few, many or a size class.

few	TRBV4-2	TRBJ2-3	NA	CASSQERGQGDTQYF	TGTGCCAGCAGCCAAGAGCGGGGGCAGGGAGATACGCAGTATTTT
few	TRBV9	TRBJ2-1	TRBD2	CASSESGTSGYNEQFF	TGTGCCAGCAGCGAGTCCGGGACTAGCGGTTACAATGAGCAGTTCTTC
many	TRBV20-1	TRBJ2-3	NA	CSAQFPGALTDTQYF	TGCAGTGCACAGTTTCCGGGGGCCCTCACAGATACGCAGTATTTT
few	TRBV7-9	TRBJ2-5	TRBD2	CASSDGLAEETQYF	TGTGCCAGCAGCGATGGACTAGCGGAAGAGACCCAGTACTTC
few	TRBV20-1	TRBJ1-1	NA	CSARVESTGYGTEAFF	TGCAGTGCTAGAGTTGAATCCACAGGGTACGGGACTGAAGCTTTCTTT
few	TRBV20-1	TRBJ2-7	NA	CSASPPGQYPLYEQYF	TGCAGTGCTTCCCCTCCGGGACAATATCCCCTCTACGAGCAGTACTTC
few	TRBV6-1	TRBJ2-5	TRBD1	CASETGPGQVTMSQETQYF	TGTGCCAGCGAAACCGGCCCCGGACAGGTTACTATGTCTCAAGAGACCCAGTACTTC
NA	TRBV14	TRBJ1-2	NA	CASSQIGRGGYTF	TGTGCCAGCAGCCAAATAGGAAGAGGGGGCTACACCTTC
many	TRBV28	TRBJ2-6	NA	CASSGGRSGANVLTF	TGTGCCAGCAGTGGGGGTCGGTCTGGGGCCAACGTCCTGACTTTC
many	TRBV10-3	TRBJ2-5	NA	CAISESNGGQETQYF	TGTGCCATCAGTGAGTCGAACGGAGGGCAAGAGACCCAGTACTTC
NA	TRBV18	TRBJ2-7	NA	CASSPNRAEQYF	TGTGCCAGCTCACCGAACAGAGCCGAGCAGTACTTC
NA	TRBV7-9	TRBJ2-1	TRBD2	CASSLELAGGLGEQFF	TGTGCCAGCAGCTTAGAGCTAGCGGGGGGACTAGGCGAGCAGTTCTTC
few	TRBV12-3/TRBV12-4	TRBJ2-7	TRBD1	CASSNARDRETEQYF	TGTGCCAGCAGCAACGCCCGGGACAGGGAGACCGAGCAGTACTTC
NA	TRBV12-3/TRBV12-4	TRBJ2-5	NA	CASSLEGWEQYF	TGTGCCAGCAGTTTGGAAGGCTGGGAGCAGTACTTC
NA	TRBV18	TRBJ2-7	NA	CASSRGGADEQYF	TGTGCCAGCTCCAGAGGGGGGGCAGACGAGCAGTACTTC
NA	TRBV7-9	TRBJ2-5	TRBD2	CASSSSGSSGKETQYF	TGTGCCAGCAGCTCCAGCGGCTCTAGCGGGAAAGAGACCCAGTACTTC
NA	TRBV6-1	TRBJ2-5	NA	CASKRGKETQYF	TGTGCCAGCAAACGGGGGAAAGAGACCCAGTACTTC
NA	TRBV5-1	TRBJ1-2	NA	CASSFPGPEVTF	TGCGCCAGCAGCTTTCCCGGGCCCGAGGTCACCTTC
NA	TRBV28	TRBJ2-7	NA	CASSLQVAHEQYF	TGTGCCAGCAGTTTGCAGGTGGCGCACGAGCAGTACTTC
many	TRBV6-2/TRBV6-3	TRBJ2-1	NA	CASAPGGAYNEQFF	TGTGCCAGCGCACCTGGGGGGGCGTACAATGAGCAGTTCTTC
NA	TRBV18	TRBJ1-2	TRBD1	CASSAGQGGGGYTF	TGTGCCAGCTCAGCGGGACAGGGGGGCGGTGGCTACACCTTC
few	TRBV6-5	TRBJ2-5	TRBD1	CASRSGTAYQETQYF	TGTGCCAGCAGATCCGGGACAGCGTACCAAGAGACCCAGTACTTC